This T cell receptor beta chain was captured in a study of identical twins. Findings and limits, study-wide: Invariant cells of the MAIT and iNKT types might have partly distorted the zero-insertion analyses.

Germline assignment: CDR1 LGHDT and CDR2 YNNKEL (reference sequence). The V end lost 2 bases, the J end lost 1 base, and 9 bases lay between the germline ends. CDR3 length equals 14 residues. As to this clonotype: Its antigen is still unknown.

TCRdb itself ran the 5' RACE reads through MiXCR, one entry per CDR3 protein. The table records 400,000 to 500,000 distinct CDR3 sequences, roughly an eighth of them present only once. In addition, the sample was reused for a study of yellow fever vaccine responses in identical twins.

The chain employs TRBV3-1 and TRBJ2-7; no firm D call. The sequenced material came from CD4+ T cells sorted from blood. This sequence was found in a woman in her late teens or twenties in good health. This CDR3 is CASSQYPGSYEQYF. The CDR3 region has the DNA TGTGCCAGCAGCCAATACCCAGGTTCCTACGAGCAGTACTTC.